This is a list of T cell receptor beta chains from one sample in a study of OX40 agonist ivuxolimab in advanced cancers. Generated by immunoSEQ multiplex PCR, the TCRdb table keeps only in-frame clones and is missing some. Among over 90,000 clones listed, roughly nine tenths were seen once. Sequenced material: CD4+ or CD8+ T cells sorted from blood, taken in a trial of the OX40 agonist ivuxolimab. The source is an adult with an advanced solid tumor such as melanoma, head and neck, liver or kidney cancer. Each CDR3 is given with its conserved first and last residue. The order of the fields is clone size, V gene, D gene, J gene, CDR3 DNA, CDR3 protein. D genes are given only for firm matches. The listing skips clone size in some rows; elsewhere it reads once, few, many or a size class.

clone size: once; V gene: TRBV9; D gene: TRBD2; J gene: TRBJ2-1; CDR3 DNA: TGTGCCAGCAGCCCAAAGGGACTAGCGGGGGGGAATGAGCAGTTCTTC; CDR3 protein: CASSPKGLAGGNEQFF
clone size: .; V gene: TRBV5-1; D gene: .; J gene: TRBJ2-1; CDR3 DNA: TGCGCCAGCTCCTTCACAGGGAACAATGAGCAGTTCTTC; CDR3 protein: CASSFTGNNEQFF
clone size: .; V gene: TRBV4-3; D gene: .; J gene: TRBJ2-3; CDR3 DNA: TGCGCCAGCAGCCCCCGTCGCACAGATACGCAGTATTTT; CDR3 protein: CASSPRRTDTQYF
clone size: .; V gene: TRBV15; D gene: .; J gene: TRBJ1-4; CDR3 DNA: TGTGCCACCAGCAGAGATATCGGGAATGAAAAACTGTTTTTT; CDR3 protein: CATSRDIGNEKLFF
clone size: few; V gene: TRBV29-1; D gene: .; J gene: TRBJ1-5; CDR3 DNA: TGCAGCGTTGTGACGGCAAACGGCAATCAGCCCCAGCATTTT; CDR3 protein: CSVVTANGNQPQHF
clone size: .; V gene: TRBV10-1; D gene: TRBD1; J gene: TRBJ2-7; CDR3 DNA: TGCGCCAGCAGCGAGGACAGGGCGCGGTACGAGCAGTACTTC; CDR3 protein: CASSEDRARYEQYF
clone size: .; V gene: TRBV5-6; D gene: TRBD2; J gene: TRBJ2-1; CDR3 DNA: TGTGCCAGCAGCAGCGTCGGGACTAGTCCCCTCAATGAGCAGTTCTTC; CDR3 protein: CASSSVGTSPLNEQFF
clone size: .; V gene: TRBV5-4; D gene: .; J gene: TRBJ2-6; CDR3 DNA: TGTGCCAGCAGCCCCGGGGGTGCTGGGGCCAACGTCCTGACTTTC; CDR3 protein: CASSPGGAGANVLTF
clone size: .; V gene: TRBV7-9; D gene: TRBD1; J gene: TRBJ2-7; CDR3 DNA: TGTGCCAGCAGCCTACAGGGGGCCTCCTACGAGCAGTACTTC; CDR3 protein: CASSLQGASYEQYF
clone size: .; V gene: TRBV18; D gene: .; J gene: TRBJ2-3; CDR3 DNA: TGTGCCAGCTCAATAGGGCCAGATACGCAGTATTTT; CDR3 protein: CASSIGPDTQYF
clone size: .; V gene: TRBV7-6; D gene: .; J gene: TRBJ2-7; CDR3 DNA: TGTGCCAGCAGCCCCGGGTTCTACGAGCAGTACTTC; CDR3 protein: CASSPGFYEQYF
clone size: .; V gene: TRBV7-2; D gene: TRBD1; J gene: TRBJ2-3; CDR3 DNA: TGTGCCAGCAGCTTAGGAAGGGGGCGGGGCACAGATACGCAGTATTTT; CDR3 protein: CASSLGRGRGTDTQYF
clone size: .; V gene: TRBV5-6; D gene: .; J gene: TRBJ2-7; CDR3 DNA: TGTGCCAGCAGCTTGTTAACCGGGGGACAGTCGACCTACGAGCAGTACTTC; CDR3 protein: CASSLLTGGQSTYEQYF
clone size: .; V gene: TRBV11-2; D gene: TRBD1; J gene: TRBJ1-6; CDR3 DNA: TGTGCCAGCACCGTATCACAGGGGTGGAATTCACCCCTCCACTTT; CDR3 protein: CASTVSQGWNSPLHF
clone size: .; V gene: TRBV6-4; D gene: .; J gene: TRBJ2-5; CDR3 DNA: TGTGCCAGCAGTGAGTCGCCAGGGGCGACCCAGTACTTC; CDR3 protein: CASSESPGATQYF
clone size: .; V gene: TRBV7-9; D gene: .; J gene: TRBJ1-1; CDR3 DNA: TGTGCCAGCAGCTTCCGACGGGGGAACACTGAAGCTTTCTTT; CDR3 protein: CASSFRRGNTEAFF
clone size: .; V gene: TRBV28; D gene: .; J gene: TRBJ1-2; CDR3 DNA: TGTGCCAGCAGTTTAGAAGGGTATGGCTACACCTTC; CDR3 protein: CASSLEGYGYTF
clone size: once; V gene: TRBV19; D gene: .; J gene: TRBJ2-3; CDR3 DNA: TGTGCCAGTAGTATAGCACAGGCTTATGGCACAGATACGCAGTATTTT; CDR3 protein: CASSIAQAYGTDTQYF
clone size: .; V gene: TRBV9; D gene: TRBD1; J gene: TRBJ1-4; CDR3 DNA: TGTGCCAGCAGCGTAGGTACAGGGGGTCGAGAAAAACTGTTTTTT; CDR3 protein: CASSVGTGGREKLFF
clone size: once; V gene: TRBV9; D gene: .; J gene: TRBJ1-2; CDR3 DNA: TGTGCCAGCAGCGTAGCTACCCGGGGGGGCTACACCTTC; CDR3 protein: CASSVATRGGYTF
clone size: .; V gene: TRBV7-3; D gene: .; J gene: TRBJ2-3; CDR3 DNA: TGTGCCAGCAGCTTAGGAGGGAGGAGGACAGATACGCAGTATTTT; CDR3 protein: CASSLGGRRTDTQYF
clone size: .; V gene: TRBV11-3; D gene: .; J gene: TRBJ1-4; CDR3 DNA: TGTGCCAGCAGCTTATCGGCAGGCAAGGGCGGTGAAAAACTGTTTTTT; CDR3 protein: CASSLSAGKGGEKLFF
clone size: .; V gene: TRBV14; D gene: .; J gene: TRBJ1-6; CDR3 DNA: TGTGCCAGCAGTCTGCTCTCCTATAATTCACCCCTCCACTTT; CDR3 protein: CASSLLSYNSPLHF
clone size: .; V gene: TRBV30; D gene: .; J gene: TRBJ1-5; CDR3 DNA: TGTGCCTGGAATCGGTCCCCTAAAGAGAATCAGCCCCAGCATTTT; CDR3 protein: CAWNRSPKENQPQHF
clone size: .; V gene: TRBV5-1; D gene: .; J gene: TRBJ1-1; CDR3 DNA: TGCGCCAGCACCGACCCAGGGTTGAACACTGAAGCTTTCTTT; CDR3 protein: CASTDPGLNTEAFF
clone size: .; V gene: TRBV10-3; D gene: .; J gene: TRBJ1-1; CDR3 DNA: TGTGCCATCAGTGGAGGTGGGCTGACTGAAGCTTTCTTT; CDR3 protein: CAISGGGLTEAFF
clone size: .; V gene: TRBV5-1; D gene: .; J gene: TRBJ2-3; CDR3 DNA: TGCGCCAGCAGCTTGGCCCAAGATACGCAGTATTTT; CDR3 protein: CASSLAQDTQYF
clone size: .; V gene: TRBV5-4; D gene: .; J gene: TRBJ1-3; CDR3 DNA: TGTGCCAGCAGCTTGGGGGGGGATCCTGGAAACACCATATATTTT; CDR3 protein: CASSLGGDPGNTIYF
clone size: .; V gene: TRBV2; D gene: .; J gene: TRBJ1-1; CDR3 DNA: TGTGCCAGCACGAACCTCCGGGGGAACACTGAAGCTTTCTTT; CDR3 protein: CASTNLRGNTEAFF
clone size: few; V gene: TRBV6-1; D gene: TRBD1; J gene: TRBJ1-1; CDR3 DNA: TGTGCCAGCAGCTCAGGACAGGGAAGCCTCAAAGCTTTCTTT; CDR3 protein: CASSSGQGSLKAFF
clone size: .; V gene: TRBV5-1; D gene: .; J gene: TRBJ2-3; CDR3 DNA: TGCGCCAGCAGCTTGGACCAGTTAGATACGCAGTATTTT; CDR3 protein: CASSLDQLDTQYF
clone size: once; V gene: TRBV1; D gene: .; J gene: TRBJ2-1; CDR3 DNA: TGCACCAGCGTCCGAGCGTCCGTCTCCTACAATGAGCAGTTCTTC; CDR3 protein: CTSVRASVSYNEQFF
clone size: .; V gene: TRBV15; D gene: .; J gene: TRBJ2-7; CDR3 DNA: TGTGCCACCAGCAGAGAGCCCCCGGGGAAACACGAGCAGTACTTC; CDR3 protein: CATSREPPGKHEQYF
clone size: .; V gene: TRBV6-1; D gene: TRBD1; J gene: TRBJ1-2; CDR3 DNA: TGTGCCAGCAGTGAATCCTTAGGGGGCGGCTATGGCTACACCTTC; CDR3 protein: CASSESLGGGYGYTF
clone size: .; V gene: TRBV19; D gene: .; J gene: TRBJ1-1; CDR3 DNA: TGTGCCAGTACCACGACAGGCCTGAACACTGAAGCTTTCTTT; CDR3 protein: CASTTTGLNTEAFF
clone size: .; V gene: TRBV5-1; D gene: TRBD2; J gene: TRBJ2-7; CDR3 DNA: TGCGCCAGCAGCTTTGGTATAGCGGGCGAGCAGTACTTC; CDR3 protein: CASSFGIAGEQYF
clone size: once; V gene: TRBV10-3; D gene: .; J gene: TRBJ2-7; CDR3 DNA: TGTGCCAGCAGCAGTACCTACGAGCAGTACTTC; CDR3 protein: CASSSTYEQYF
clone size: .; V gene: TRBV30; D gene: .; J gene: TRBJ1-3; CDR3 DNA: TGTGCCTGGACCACGGGACCAGGTACCATATATTTT; CDR3 protein: CAWTTGPGTIYF
clone size: .; V gene: TRBV10-3; D gene: .; J gene: TRBJ1-2; CDR3 DNA: TGTGCCATCAGTGACCATCCTAACTATGGCTACACCTTC; CDR3 protein: CAISDHPNYGYTF
clone size: .; V gene: TRBV5-1; D gene: .; J gene: TRBJ1-4; CDR3 DNA: TGCGCCAGCAGGCCCTCAGGGAGTGTAAATGAAAAACTGTTTTTT; CDR3 protein: CASRPSGSVNEKLFF
clone size: .; V gene: TRBV18; D gene: TRBD1; J gene: TRBJ1-1; CDR3 DNA: TGTGCCAGCTCACCCGGGACAGGGATCCTGAACACTGAAGCTTTCTTT; CDR3 protein: CASSPGTGILNTEAFF
clone size: .; V gene: TRBV7-2; D gene: TRBD1; J gene: TRBJ2-1; CDR3 DNA: TGTGCCAGCAGCCTAGACAGGGGTGGGTACAATGAGCAGTTCTTC; CDR3 protein: CASSLDRGGYNEQFF
clone size: once; V gene: TRBV18; D gene: .; J gene: TRBJ2-5; CDR3 DNA: TGTGCCAGCTCACTCAGCCTAGCTAGAGAGACCCAGTACTTC; CDR3 protein: CASSLSLARETQYF
clone size: .; V gene: TRBV4-3; D gene: .; J gene: TRBJ2-7; CDR3 DNA: TGCGCCAGCAGCCAAGATAGGGTAGCCCCAAACGAGCAGTACTTC; CDR3 protein: CASSQDRVAPNEQYF
clone size: .; V gene: TRBV30; D gene: TRBD2; J gene: TRBJ2-1; CDR3 DNA: TGTGCCTGGAGTGTACTGACTAGCGGGAGGCAAAACTACAATGAGCAGTTCTTC; CDR3 protein: CAWSVLTSGRQNYNEQFF
clone size: once; V gene: TRBV6-5; D gene: TRBD1; J gene: TRBJ2-1; CDR3 DNA: TGTGCCAGCAGTGCTTGGACAGGGGGCACTGAGCAGTTCTTC; CDR3 protein: CASSAWTGGTEQFF
clone size: .; V gene: TRBV28; D gene: .; J gene: TRBJ1-2; CDR3 DNA: TGTGCCAGCAGTCAATACGAAGGGAACTATGGCTACACCTTC; CDR3 protein: CASSQYEGNYGYTF
clone size: .; V gene: TRBV6-1; D gene: .; J gene: TRBJ1-2; CDR3 DNA: TGTGCCAGCAGGCCGGGCCTTTATGGCTACACCTTC; CDR3 protein: CASRPGLYGYTF
clone size: once; V gene: TRBV23-1; D gene: .; J gene: TRBJ1-6; CDR3 DNA: TGCGCCAGCAGTCAATTCTTCGCAAGCTCCTATAATTCACCCCTCCACTTT; CDR3 protein: CASSQFFASSYNSPLHF
clone size: .; V gene: TRBV19; D gene: .; J gene: TRBJ1-2; CDR3 DNA: TGTGCCAGTAGTATTGAACCGGTTAACTATGGCTACACCTTC; CDR3 protein: CASSIEPVNYGYTF
clone size: .; V gene: TRBV6-1; D gene: .; J gene: TRBJ1-2; CDR3 DNA: TGTGCCAGCAGTGGTACAGGCCAGGCGGATGGCTACACCTTC; CDR3 protein: CASSGTGQADGYTF
clone size: .; V gene: TRBV6-6; D gene: .; J gene: TRBJ1-3; CDR3 DNA: TGTGCCAGCAGTTACCTACAGACTACTACTGGAAACACCATATATTTT; CDR3 protein: CASSYLQTTTGNTIYF
clone size: .; V gene: TRBV27; D gene: .; J gene: TRBJ1-5; CDR3 DNA: TGTGCCAGCAGTTTATGGTCCAATCAGCCCCAGCATTTT; CDR3 protein: CASSLWSNQPQHF